The source of this T cell receptor beta chain is a study of response to subunit inactivated influenza vaccine. This clonotype was observed a handful of times. Its matching antigen is unknown. MiXCR, run by TCRdb on the RT-PCR reads, gives a single entry per CDR3 protein. Of 250,000 to 350,000 distinct CDR3 sequences listed, around 20% are singletons. V was clipped by 1 base and J by 0 bases, with 7 bases between them. The CDR3 is made up of 15 amino acids. Germline-derived CDR1 and CDR2 are LGHDT and YNNKEL (reference sequence). Regarding the study as a whole: Each seasonal influenza vaccination, the authors suggested, recruits few new T cells.

This chain joins TRBV3-1 and TRBJ1-5, with D unclear. Sequenced material: PBMCs from blood, taken less than 22 months after vaccination. The clonotype was recovered from a man aged 50 to 69 who received an inactivated influenza vaccine. CDR3 nucleotide sequence: TGTGCCAGCAGCCAAGGACCGAATAGCAATCAGCCCCAGCATTTT. Amino acid sequence: CASSQGPNSNQPQHF.